These 26 T cell receptor beta chains share one sample of origin, sequenced in a study of cytomegalovirus exposure and HLA in healthy donors (dated by TCRdb to 2016 to 2017). Library preparation employed the immunoSEQ multiplex PCR assay. A mixture of 60 forward primers for TCR Vbeta segments and 13 reverse primers for TCR Jbeta segments was used in the multiplex PCR. In TCRdb, the immuneACCESS table is reduced to in-frame sequences with V and J assigned. These tables do not hold every clone; where another copy was compared, an unresolved V gene accounts for under half, and the others remain unexplained. Within this sample are under 170,000 clones, with roughly 63% of them counted one time only. The ten largest clones add up to 6% to 8.5% of the sample. Sample: PBMCs. These TCRs come from a woman aged 55-69 years in good health and CMV-seropositive.

This CDR3 reads CSVGGRASYEQYF. In DNA, the CDR3 is TGCAGCGTTGGGGGGAGGGCCTCCTACGAGCAGTACTTC. The rearrangement uses TRBV29-1 and TRBJ2-7; 7 positions match TRBD2. The CDR3 totals 13 residues. The germline V gene encodes CDR1 SQVTM and CDR2 ANQGSEA. With V trimmed by 4 bases and J by 0 bases, 3 bases remained unmatched.

CDR3: CASSQFSGRAAEQFF. DNA of the CDR3: TGTGCCAGCAGTCAATTCAGCGGGAGAGCCGCTGAGCAGTTCTTC. The chain has TRBV5-4 and TRBJ2-1; 8 bases match TRBD2. V was pared by 5 bases and J by 9 bases, with 13 bases of the junction left unmatched. The CDR3 length is 15 residues. CDR1 SGHNT and CDR2 YYREEE come from the germline V gene (reference sequence).

The chain links TRBV28 to TRBJ1-2; D is ambiguous. V was clipped by 6 bases and J by 0 bases, with 8 bases between them. This CDR3 region has 13 residues. In germline, CDR1 is MDHEN, CDR2 SYDVKM. The CDR3 DNA reads TGTGCCAGCAGCCACGGGACTAACTATGGCTACACCTTC. This codes for CASSHGTNYGYTF.

The chain links TRBV28 to TRBJ1-1; D possibly corresponds to TRBD1 (6 bases). CDR1 and CDR2 from the germline V gene are MDHEN and SYDVKM. The V end lost 3 bases, the J end lost 4 bases, and 15 bases lay between the germline ends. There are 15 residues in the CDR3. For the CDR3, the DNA is TGTGCCAGCAGTTTGAGGCAGGGGATCCGCACTGAAGCTTTCTTT. It is translated as CASSLRQGIRTEAFF.

This chain joins TRBV4-3 and TRBJ1-1, with D unclear. This CDR3 is 15 amino acids long. Trimming left V 0 bases short and J 0 bases short, with 8 bases between. From germline, CDR1 is LGHNA and CDR2 YSLEER. The CDR3 nucleotides are TGCGCCAGCAGCCAAGATTACAGTTTGAACACTGAAGCTTTCTTT. This encodes CASSQDYSLNTEAFF.

The gene calls are TRBV5-6 and TRBJ1-1; 11 bases fit TRBD1. The CDR3 runs 16 residues. CDR1 and CDR2 from the germline V gene are SGHDT and YYEEEE. The trim removed 1 base at V and 4 bases at J, leaving 6 bases unmatched. CDR3 amino acids: CASSLWGTGGGTEAFF. The CDR3, as DNA: TGTGCCAGCAGCTTGTGGGGGACAGGGGGGGGCACTGAAGCTTTCTTT.

The chain uses TRBV6-5 and TRBJ1-1; 7 bases fit TRBD1. V shed 6 bases and J 5 bases; nucleotides not matched to a gene: 6. CDR1 is MNHEY, CDR2 SVGAGI, per germline. The CDR3 has 13 residues. CDR3 region: CASSLDRETEAFF. CDR3 bases: TGTGCCAGCAGCCTTGACAGGGAGACTGAAGCTTTCTTT.

There are a few counts of this clone. The chain recombines TRBV5-4 with TRBJ2-5, with 8 bases matching TRBD1. This CDR3 is built from 17 residues. Germline V gene data show CDR1 as SGHNT and CDR2 as YYREEE (reference sequence). Trimming cost V 0 bases and J 5 bases; bases outside gene matches: 12. DNA of the CDR3: TGTGCCAGCAGCTTGGGCCCCGGGCAGGGGGCGGGGGAGACCCAGTACTTC. The encoded protein is CASSLGPGQGAGETQYF. The variable domain in full, with the rest retrieved from reference TRBV5-4 and TRBJ2-5, is ETGVTQSPTHLIKTRGQQVTLRCSSQSGHNTVSWYQQALGQGPQFIFQYYREEENGRGNFPPRFSGLQFPNYSSELNVNALELDDSALYLCASSLGPGQGAGETQYFGPGTRLLVL.

The V call is TRBV7-8, the J call TRBJ2-7, with D maybe TRBD2 (6 bases). This CDR3 has 15 residues. V lost 5 bases and J 1 base, leaving 15 bases between the germline ends. The germline V gene encodes CDR1 SGHVS and CDR2 FQNEAQ. The CDR3 bases are TGTGCCAGCAGCCTCCGTGAGGGAGGTTCCTACGAGCAGTACTTC. Protein product: CASSLREGGSYEQYF.

This clone is a singleton in its sample. The chain couples TRBV10-3 to TRBJ2-7, with D perhaps matching TRBD1 (6 bases). This CDR3 comprises 13 residues. Trimming shortened V by 8 bases and J by 3 bases, and 14 bases separated the two germline ends. CDR1 is ENHRY and CDR2 is SYGVKD in the germline V gene. This CDR3 reads CAISGTPHYEQYF. CDR3 nucleotide sequence: TGTGCCATCTCCGGGACACCCCACTACGAGCAGTACTTC.

The count of this clone is one. The CDR3 reads CASSIDMFSGRGTDTQYF. The CDR3 bases are TGTGCCAGTAGTATAGATATGTTTAGCGGGAGGGGAACAGATACGCAGTATTTT. This sequence joins TRBV19 and TRBJ2-3, with 11 nucleotides matching TRBD2. Germline CDR1 LNHDA, CDR2 SQIVND (reference sequence). After removal of 0 bases from V and 3 bases from J, the junction contained 8 bases not matched to a gene. There are 18 residues in the CDR3.

The chain couples TRBV30 to TRBJ1-1; 8 bases agree with TRBD1. V trimming: 2 bases; J trimming: 3 bases; junction bases outside the gene matches: 8. The CDR3 is 15 amino acids. CDR1 and CDR2 from the germline V gene are GTSNPN and SVGIG (reference sequence). CDR3 DNA sequence: TGTGCCTGGAGTAAACAGGGGGTTACGGACACTGAAGCTTTCTTT. This encodes CAWSKQGVTDTEAFF.

The rearrangement joins TRBV28 to TRBJ1-5; D is possibly TRBD1 (5 bases). The V and J ends lost 5 bases and 6 bases respectively, with 8 bases between them. The CDR3 is 12 amino acids. Germline CDR1 MDHEN, CDR2 SYDVKM. The CDR3, as DNA: TGTGCCAGCAGTGCAACAGGTCAGCCCCAGCATTTT. It specifies CASSATGQPQHF.

The chain employs TRBV9 and TRBJ2-1; 13 bases map to TRBD2. Germline V gene sequence: CDR1 SGDLS, CDR2 YYNGEE. This CDR3 contains 15 residues. The V gene end was trimmed by 5 bases and the J gene end by 5 bases; junction bases not matched to a gene: 4. The CDR3 DNA follows: TGTGCCAGCAGGGGACTAGCGGGACTGAACAATGAGCAGTTCTTC. Translated, it gives CASRGLAGLNNEQFF.

CDR3 nucleotides: TGTGCCAGCACCTGGACAGGGGGTGGGACTGAAGCTTTCTTT. Translated, it gives CASTWTGGGTEAFF. The gene calls are TRBV6-1 and TRBJ1-1; 10 bases fit TRBD1. The CDR3 has 14 residues. The ends lost 7 bases at V and 5 bases at J; junction bases unmatched: 7. Germline lookup yields CDR1 MNHNS and CDR2 SASEGT.

V is TRBV4-3 and J is TRBJ1-2, with D tentatively TRBD1 (5 bases). This CDR3 has 14 amino acids. The V and J ends lost 0 bases and 6 bases respectively, with 11 bases between them. Germline values: CDR1 LGHNA, CDR2 YSLEER. The CDR3 here is CASSQDQGLDGYTF. CDR3 bases: TGCGCCAGCAGCCAAGATCAGGGATTGGATGGCTACACCTTC.

This chain links TRBV6-5 with TRBJ2-7, with 9 bases aligning to TRBD2. Germline V gene sequence: CDR1 MNHEY, CDR2 SVGAGI. The V segment lost 2 bases and the J segment 0 bases; nucleotides outside the gene matches: 5. This CDR3 is built from 16 residues. DNA for the CDR3: TGTGCCAGCAGTTACCGTGTTAGCGGGAGCTCCTACGAGCAGTACTTC. Translated, it gives CASSYRVSGSSYEQYF.

This clone was seen a handful of times. The gene calls are TRBV18 and TRBJ1-2; D ambiguous. Germline V gene lookup returns CDR1 KGHSH and CDR2 LQKENI. V dropped 6 bases and J dropped 3 bases, with 14 bases sitting between them. The CDR3 spans 14 residues. The CDR3 DNA reads as TGTGCCAGCTCCCCGACGCGGGGAGACTATGGCTACACCTTC. It specifies CASSPTRGDYGYTF.

This clone was seen just once. The chain carries TRBV4-2 and TRBJ2-5; 7 bases agree with TRBD2. The germline gives CDR1 LGHNA, CDR2 YNFKEQ. V lost 7 bases, J lost 1 base, and 9 bases stayed unmatched. The CDR3 is 15 amino acids. The CDR3 loop reads CASTSTASGQETQYF. In nucleotides, the CDR3 is TGTGCCAGCACCTCAACGGCTAGCGGCCAAGAGACCCAGTACTTC.

This clone is a singleton in its sample. The chain couples TRBV7-9 to TRBJ1-1; a possible D gene is TRBD1 (5 bases). V was trimmed by 5 bases and J by 4 bases, leaving 11 bases between them. This CDR3 is built from 13 residues. The germline CDR1 and CDR2 sequences are SEHNR and FQNEAQ (reference sequence). The CDR3 reads CASSRGEGTEAFF. CDR3 nucleotides: TGTGCCAGCAGCCGAGGGGAGGGCACTGAAGCTTTCTTT.

The chain joins TRBV19 to TRBJ1-1, with 8 bases matching TRBD1. Germline assignment: CDR1 LNHDA and CDR2 SQIVND (reference sequence). This CDR3 has 14 amino acids. The junction had 7 bases not matched to a gene; V was cut back by 7 bases and J by 3 bases. For the CDR3, the DNA is TGTGCCAGTACTCCGGACAGGGACGACACTGAAGCTTTCTTT. Translation: CASTPDRDDTEAFF.

The gene calls are TRBV5-4 and TRBJ2-7; 12 bases line up with TRBD1. Trimming at V came to 3 bases and at J to 3 bases, leaving 4 bases not matched to a gene. In germline, CDR1 is SGHNT, CDR2 YYREEE (reference sequence). The CDR3 has 15 residues. In DNA, the CDR3 is TGTGCCAGCAGCTGGGGACAGGGGGCCAACTACGAGCAGTACTTC. Translation: CASSWGQGANYEQYF.

The CDR3 coding sequence is TGTGCCAGCAGCTCGGACAGGCAAGAGACCCAGTACTTC. Its protein is CASSSDRQETQYF. The chain has TRBV7-3 and TRBJ2-5, with 7 bases aligning to TRBD1. The CDR3 sequence is 13 residues long. The V and J ends lost 4 bases and 2 bases, in that order; junction bases with no gene match: 1. Germline assignment: CDR1 SGHTA and CDR2 FQGTGA. Looking up the rest from reference TRBV7-3 and TRBJ2-5 gives the full variable domain: GAGVSQTPSNKVTEKGKYVELRCDPISGHTALYWYRQSLGQGPEFLIYFQGTGAADDSGLPNDRFFAVRPEGSVSTLKIQRTERGDSAVYLCASSSDRQETQYFGPGTRLLVL.

The genes are TRBV27 and TRBJ1-1; tentative D call: TRBD1 (5 bases). CDR1 is MNHEY and CDR2 is SMNVEV in the germline V gene (reference sequence). V lost 6 bases to trimming and J lost 2 bases, with 10 bases between them. CDR3 length equals 13 residues. Written as DNA, the CDR3 is TGTGCCAGCAGACAGGCCCCTAACACTGAAGCTTTCTTT. Its protein is CASRQAPNTEAFF.

V is TRBV28 and J is TRBJ1-1; 10 nucleotides match TRBD1. Germline CDR1 reads MDHEN; CDR2 reads SYDVKM. The CDR3 runs to 16 residues. The V gene end was trimmed by 4 bases and the J gene end by 3 bases; junction bases not matched to a gene: 8. CDR3 region: CASSSRPGTGDTEAFF. The CDR3, as DNA: TGTGCCAGCAGTTCCCGCCCAGGGACAGGGGACACTGAAGCTTTCTTT.

V is TRBV19 and J is TRBJ1-1; tentatively, D is TRBD1 (5 bases). The CDR3 is 15 amino acids. V lost 5 bases and J lost 0, with 13 bases in between. Looked up from germline, CDR1 is LNHDA and CDR2 is SQIVND (reference sequence). The CDR3 region has the DNA TGTGCCAGTAGTTTGGTAGACAGCTTGAACACTGAAGCTTTCTTT. Amino acid sequence: CASSLVDSLNTEAFF.